The subject of this entry is one T cell receptor beta chain. As yet, its antigen is unknown. The data were obtained in a study of T cells in narcolepsy. Findings and limits, study-wide: Reportedly, autoreactive clonotypes were serially detected in patients' blood but not controls'.

Here immunoSEQ multiplex PCR was the method, and the copy in TCRdb shows in-frame clones only, minus some. The sample has fewer than 40,000 clones; less than 85% are singletons. The CDR3 loop spans 14 amino acids. Per the germline V gene, CDR1 is MNHEY and CDR2 is SMNVEV (reference sequence). J gave up 9 bases and V 6 bases, and 8 bases lay outside the gene matches. Sequenced: CD45RA- memory CD4+ T cells from PBMCs. The rearrangement joins TRBV27 to TRBJ1-6; 7 bases match TRBD1. This sequence was found in a human donor with narcolepsy. The CDR3 loop is CASRGQELTSPLHF. The CDR3 DNA reads TGTGCCAGCAGAGGACAGGAATTGACTTCACCCCTCCACTTT.